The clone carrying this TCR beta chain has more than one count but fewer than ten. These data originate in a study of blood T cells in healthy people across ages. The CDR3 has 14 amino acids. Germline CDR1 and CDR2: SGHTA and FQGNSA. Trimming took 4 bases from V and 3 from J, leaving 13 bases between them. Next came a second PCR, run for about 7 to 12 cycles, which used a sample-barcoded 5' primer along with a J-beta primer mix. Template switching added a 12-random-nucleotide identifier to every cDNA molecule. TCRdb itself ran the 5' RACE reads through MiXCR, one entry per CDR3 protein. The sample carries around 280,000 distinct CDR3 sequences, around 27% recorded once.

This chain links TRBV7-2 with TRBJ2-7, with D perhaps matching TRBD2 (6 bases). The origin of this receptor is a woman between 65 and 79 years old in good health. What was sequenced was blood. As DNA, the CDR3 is TGTGCCAGCAGCTCCCAGACTAGGGGCTACGAGCAGTACTTC. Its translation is CASSSQTRGYEQYF.